The entry below describes one TCR beta chain. Its antigen is currently unknown. TCRdb itself ran the reads through MiXCR, one entry per CDR3 protein. The sample includes roughly 180,000 distinct CDR3 sequences, about 20% of them seen just once. The sample originates from a study of T cell repertoires in cytomegalovirus infection. Study information: HLA-C-restricted CMV epitopes, recently identified, and well-studied HLA-B-restricted ones were used by the study. In public TCR beta signatures, there were indications of both CMV infection and matching HLA type.

Study findings and constraints: Clonotypes of TCR beta that were HLA-C-restricted and CMV-specific dominated the ex vivo response. Totalled public TCR beta family frequency picked out people who carried CMV plus the relevant HLA.

The specimen comprised CD8+ T cells from cultured PBMCs, sampled from culture after CMV antigen stimulation. The sequence was obtained from a human donor in good health (CMV status not recorded). Some clones in this sample may be carry-over from other donors' samples.

The CDR3 here is CASRKTQGDYNEQFF. In DNA, the CDR3 is TGCGCCAGCAGGAAAACGCAGGGGGACTACAATGAGCAGTTCTTC. This chain joins TRBV4-1 and TRBJ2-1; the match to TRBD1 covers 7 bases. Germline V gene lookup returns CDR1 MGHRA and CDR2 YSYEKL. The trim removed 6 bases at V and 3 bases at J, leaving 8 bases unmatched. CDR3 length equals 15 residues.